These 31 T cell receptor beta chains share one sample of origin, sequenced in a study of naive and memory T cell subsets. The beta constant-region primer was an equimolar mix of two oligonucleotides covering TRBC1 and TRBC2. Ligated cDNA was amplified by four rounds of PCR with nested alpha and beta constant-region primers and SP2. TCRdb itself ran the UMI-ligation and nested PCR reads through MiXCR, one entry per CDR3 protein. The data hold some 82,000 distinct CDR3 sequences, with about 8.2% observed a single time. Sequenced input: naive CD8+ T cells from blood. These receptors originate from a human donor in good health.

This clonotype was detected ten times or more. This chain joins TRBV4-1 and TRBJ2-1; possible D gene TRBD2, 5 bases. The CDR3 totals 15 residues. Germline V gene sequence: CDR1 MGHRA, CDR2 YSYEKL. V was shortened by 1 base and J by 9 bases, with 16 bases between the two germline ends. Here the CDR3 reads CASSQVRSDVGEQFF. The CDR3 DNA sequence: TGCGCCAGCAGCCAAGTTCGTAGCGACGTGGGTGAGCAGTTCTTC.

The chain carries TRBV24-1 and TRBJ2-3; D possibly corresponds to TRBD1 (6 bases). CDR3 length: 14 residues. Germline V CDR1 and CDR2: KGHDR, SFDVKD. Between the trimmed V and J ends, which lost 1 base and 3 bases, there was a span of 7 bases. The CDR3 spells CATSDFGQTDTQYF. CDR3 sequence (DNA): TGTGCCACCAGTGATTTCGGACAGACAGATACGCAGTATTTT.

This clonotype has a count of ten or more. The rearrangement joins TRBV25-1 to TRBJ2-7; 7 bases are a match to TRBD2. Germline V gene lookup returns CDR1 MGHDK and CDR2 SYGVNS. The V and J ends lost 6 bases and 1 base, in that order; junction bases with no gene match: 6. The CDR3 runs 14 residues. The CDR3 spells CASSRAGPSYEQYF. The CDR3 DNA sequence: TGTGCCAGCAGCCGAGCGGGGCCTTCCTACGAGCAGTACTTC.

In this sample, this clonotype turned up many times. J is TRBJ2-5 and V is TRBV5-1; D remains ambiguous. The germline V and J ends were trimmed by 1 base and 5 bases, with 12 bases remaining between them. CDR1 is SGHRS and CDR2 is YFSETQ in the germline V gene. CDR3 length: 14 residues. The CDR3 region is CASSLFGVGETQYF. DNA of the CDR3: TGCGCCAGCAGCTTGTTTGGGGTCGGGGAGACCCAGTACTTC.

In regard to this clonotype: The germline gene is not matched at one end of the junction; a read error may be the cause. The chain combines TRBV25-1 with TRBJ1-1, with TRBD1 matching over 8 bases. Germline-derived CDR1 and CDR2 are MGHDK and SYGVNS. The CDR3 has 15 amino acids. The DNA for the CDR3 is TGTGCCAGCAGTGAATCGTGGACAGGGCACACTGTAGCTTTCTTT. This gives the protein CASSESWTGHTVAFF.

This chain connects TRBV7-8 to TRBJ2-2; TRBD1 matches 12 bases. Trimming cost V 4 bases and J 4 bases; bases outside gene matches: 7. CDR3 size: 17 residues. In germline, CDR1 is SGHVS, CDR2 FQNEAQ. The CDR3 here is CASSSPGQGAITGELFF. In nucleotides, the CDR3 is TGTGCCAGCAGCTCGCCGGGACAGGGGGCCATCACCGGGGAGCTGTTTTTT.

This chain joins TRBV20-1 and TRBJ1-5, with a tentative D call TRBD1 (6 bases). V lost 6 bases to trimming and J lost 4 bases, with 13 bases between them. This CDR3 has 13 amino acids. Germline CDR1 is DFQATT and CDR2 is SNEGSKA (reference sequence). In DNA, the CDR3 is TGCAGTGCGAAGCTCAGGGGAAATCAGCCCCAGCATTTT. The encoded protein is CSAKLRGNQPQHF.

V and J are TRBV28 and TRBJ2-3, with 10 bases lining up with TRBD2. This CDR3 has 15 residues. With V trimmed by 4 bases and J by 4 bases, 5 bases remained unmatched. Germline values: CDR1 MDHEN, CDR2 SYDVKM. The CDR3 region has the DNA TGTGCCAGCAGTTCACCGACTAGCGGGTCAGATACGCAGTATTTT. Its protein is CASSSPTSGSDTQYF.

CDR3 sequence reads: CASSFLAYEQYF. The CDR3 DNA follows: TGTGCCAGCAGCTTTTTGGCCTACGAGCAGTACTTC. The chain joins TRBV7-2 to TRBJ2-7; unclear D gene. The CDR3 totals 12 residues. The germline V and J ends were trimmed by 3 bases and 2 bases, with 5 bases remaining between them. From germline, CDR1 is SGHTA and CDR2 FQGNSA.

Many counts were recorded for this clonotype. The chain uses TRBV6-4 and TRBJ1-1; D gene unclear. The CDR3 covers 11 residues. Germline assignment: CDR1 MRHNA and CDR2 SNTAGT. The V end was cut by 5 bases, the J end by 0 bases, with 1 base between. The CDR3 here is CASSMNTEAFF. CDR3 DNA: TGTGCCAGCAGTATGAACACTGAAGCTTTCTTT.

This clonotype appeared many times. The chain joins TRBV7-9 to TRBJ2-2; D might be TRBD1 (6 bases). The germline V and J ends were trimmed by 3 bases and 0 bases, with 8 bases remaining between them. Looked up from germline, CDR1 is SEHNR and CDR2 is FQNEAQ (reference sequence). This CDR3 region has 15 residues. This CDR3 reads CASSFRGPNTGELFF. CDR3 bases: TGTGCCAGCAGCTTCAGGGGTCCGAACACCGGGGAGCTGTTTTTT.

This clonotype came up many times. The chain combines TRBV7-3 with TRBJ2-5, with unresolved D. Per the germline V gene, CDR1 is SGHTA and CDR2 is FQGTGA. Trimming stripped 1 base from V and 2 bases from J, with 5 bases between. CDR3 length: 13 amino acids. The CDR3 protein is CASSLRPQETQYF. CDR3 DNA: TGTGCCAGCAGCTTAAGGCCGCAAGAGACCCAGTACTTC.

This clonotype was found a few times. This chain links TRBV3-1 with TRBJ2-3; D is unclear. Germline V lookup: CDR1 LGHDT, CDR2 YNNKEL (reference sequence). The CDR3 loop spans 14 amino acids. V was shortened by 0 bases and J by 1 base, with 5 bases between the two germline ends. CDR3 residues: CASSQERGTDTQYF. The CDR3 coding sequence is TGTGCCAGCAGCCAAGAAAGGGGCACAGATACGCAGTATTTT.

In this sample, this clonotype turned up a few times. The chain has TRBV7-9 and TRBJ2-7; D is tentatively TRBD1 or TRBD2 (5 bases each). The germline V gene encodes CDR1 SEHNR and CDR2 FQNEAQ (reference sequence). The CDR3 has 12 residues. Between the trimmed V and J ends, which lost 3 bases and 7 bases, there was a span of 10 bases. In DNA form, the CDR3 reads TGTGCCAGCAGCTTCGGGGCGGTAGAGCAGTACTTC. It yields the protein CASSFGAVEQYF.

This clonotype has a handful of counts. The chain is built from TRBV4-3 and TRBJ1-1; D unclear. The CDR3 is 17 residues long. V shed 1 base and J shed 1 base, with 16 bases lying between them. Germline-derived CDR1 and CDR2 are LGHNA and YSLEER. The CDR3 sequence: CASSQAPVKVSNTEAFF. The CDR3 DNA sequence: TGCGCCAGCAGCCAAGCCCCGGTGAAGGTCTCGAACACTGAAGCTTTCTTT.

This clonotype turned up a few times. The chain employs TRBV6-2 or TRBV6-3 and TRBJ1-1; 8 bases match TRBD1. This CDR3 contains 16 residues. Germline values: CDR1 MNHEY, CDR2 SVGEGT. V trimming: 7 bases; J trimming: 0 bases; junction bases outside the gene matches: 10. Here the CDR3 DNA reads TGTGCCAGCATGGAGGACAGGGATCACATGAACACTGAAGCTTTCTTT. Encoded protein: CASMEDRDHMNTEAFF.

CDR3 nucleotide sequence: TGCAGTGCTAGAGATCTGGGGGGGGACTATGGCTACACCTTC. It codes for CSARDLGGDYGYTF. The chain recombines TRBV20-1 with TRBJ1-2; possibly TRBD1 for D (5 bases). V dropped 0 bases and J dropped 3 bases, with 11 bases sitting between them. Germline CDR1 DFQATT, CDR2 SNEGSKA (reference sequence). The CDR3 covers 14 residues.

The rearrangement uses TRBV12-3 or TRBV12-4 and TRBJ2-2, with D possibly being TRBD2 (6 bases). The CDR3 has 14 residues. V dropped 5 bases and J dropped 8 bases, with 15 bases sitting between them. The DNA of the CDR3 is TGTGCCAGCAGTCCGAATTTGGGGGGAGGGGAGCTGTTTTTT. Translating gives CASSPNLGGGELFF.

The J gene is TRBJ2-5, the V gene TRBV30; D call uncertain. Trimming removed 2 bases from V and 7 bases from J, with 14 bases in between. Per the germline V gene, CDR1 is GTSNPN and CDR2 is SVGIG (reference sequence). The CDR3 spans 13 residues. The CDR3 DNA reads TGTGCCTGGAGTCCCAGTCCCGTAGGGACCCAGTACTTC. It translates to CAWSPSPVGTQYF.

CDR3 sequence: CASSQDLSGAGANVLTF. In nucleotides, the CDR3 is TGCGCCAGCAGCCAAGATTTATCCGGGGCTGGGGCCAACGTCCTGACTTTC. V usage is TRBV4-3 and J usage is TRBJ2-6; TRBD2 is a possible D gene (5 bases). Germline CDR1 and CDR2: LGHNA and YSLEER. This CDR3 is 17 amino acids long. Trimming took 0 bases from V and 2 from J, leaving 11 bases between them.

Only a few counts were recorded for this clonotype. The chain couples TRBV19 to TRBJ2-3, with D tentatively TRBD1 (5 bases). The CDR3 sequence is 16 residues long. CDR1 and CDR2 from the germline V gene are LNHDA and SQIVND (reference sequence). V dropped 3 bases and J dropped 3 bases, with 16 bases sitting between them. CDR3: CASSIAFRQYTDTQYF. The CDR3 nucleotides read TGTGCCAGTAGTATCGCCTTCCGACAGTATACAGATACGCAGTATTTT.

This chain joins TRBV29-1 and TRBJ1-1; D not resolved. The CDR3 contains 14 residues. Trimming took 4 bases from V and 0 from J, leaving 12 bases between them. The germline CDR1 and CDR2 sequences are SQVTM and ANQGSEA. The CDR3 DNA sequence: TGCAGCGTTGTGGGAATCGGGGTGAACACTGAAGCTTTCTTT. The encoded protein is CSVVGIGVNTEAFF.

The J gene is TRBJ2-5, the V gene TRBV5-4, with 8 bases that match TRBD2. The germline CDR1 and CDR2 sequences are SGHNT and YYREEE (reference sequence). This CDR3 is 14 amino acids long. The ends lost 4 bases at V and 3 bases at J; junction bases unmatched: 5. The CDR3: CASSRGLEEETQYF. The CDR3 DNA is TGTGCCAGCAGCCGGGGACTAGAAGAAGAGACCCAGTACTTC.

J is TRBJ2-3 and V is TRBV4-1; a weak D match, TRBD2 (5 bases). V gave up 4 bases and J gave up 5 bases, with 13 bases separating them. Germline loops: CDR1 MGHRA, CDR2 YSYEKL. The CDR3 spans 14 residues. CDR3 nucleotides: TGCGCCAGCAGCCTAAGTCAAGGGAGAGATACGCAGTATTTT. Translating it yields CASSLSQGRDTQYF.

The chain carries TRBV2 and TRBJ2-3, with 7 nucleotides matching TRBD2. The CDR3 totals 16 residues. V lost 2 bases, J lost 2 bases, and 7 bases stayed unmatched. Looked up from germline, CDR1 is SNHLY and CDR2 is FYNNEI. The DNA for the CDR3 is TGTGCCAGCAGTGAAAGTCTAGCGGAAGCCACAGATACGCAGTATTTT. Translated, it gives CASSESLAEATDTQYF.

The sample holds a few counts of this clonotype. This rearrangement joins TRBV7-3 to TRBJ2-3; a possible D gene is TRBD1 (6 bases). This CDR3 spans 14 amino acids. The V gene lost 3 bases and the J gene lost 6 bases, with 13 bases spanning the gap. The germline gives CDR1 SGHTA, CDR2 FQGTGA. In DNA form, the CDR3 reads TGTGCCAGCAGCTTGGGGGCAGCTCCGGATACGCAGTATTTT. The encoded protein is CASSLGAAPDTQYF.

This clonotype has ten or more counts. The rearrangement joins TRBV7-6 to TRBJ2-5; D might be TRBD1 or TRBD2, each matching 5 bases. CDR3 length: 13 amino acids. Germline assignment: CDR1 SGHVS and CDR2 FNYEAQ. Trimming stripped 5 bases from V and 3 bases from J, with 10 bases between. The CDR3 DNA reads TGTGCCAGCAGCCGGGACGGCAAAGAGACCCAGTACTTC. Its protein product is CASSRDGKETQYF. Variable domain in full (rest from reference TRBV7-6 and TRBJ2-5): GAGVSQSPRYKVTKRGQDVALRCDPISGHVSLYWYRQALGQGPEFLTYFNYEAQQDKSGLPNDRFSAERPEGSISTLTIQRTEQRDSAMYRCASSRDGKETQYFGPGTRLLVL.

The sample holds many counts of this clonotype. The rearrangement links TRBV19 to TRBJ2-5; TRBD1 matches at 7 bases. CDR3 size: 12 residues. The trim removed 8 bases at V and 2 bases at J, leaving 2 bases unmatched. Germline lookup yields CDR1 LNHDA and CDR2 SQIVND (reference sequence). The CDR3 coding sequence is TGTGCCAGTGCGGACAGGCAAGAGACCCAGTACTTC. Amino acid sequence: CASADRQETQYF.

At least ten counts were recorded for this clonotype. The rearrangement links TRBV27 to TRBJ2-1; unclear D gene. The V gene's germline CDR1 is MNHEY and CDR2 SMNVEV (reference sequence). This CDR3 region has 13 residues. The ends were cut back, 6 bases at V and 7 bases at J, with 13 bases in the middle. CDR3 loop: CASRAGVRNEQFF. The CDR3 DNA follows: TGTGCCAGCAGGGCAGGAGTTCGGAATGAGCAGTTCTTC.

In DNA form, the CDR3 reads TGTGCCAGCAGCCCCGCGCAGGGGGCGCCGGAAAATGAAAAACTGTTTTTT. This sequence encodes CASSPAQGAPENEKLFF. J is TRBJ1-4 and V is TRBV7-9; 8 bases agree with TRBD1. With 5 bases clipped from V and 5 bases from J, the junction kept 13 bases outside the gene matches. Germline loops: CDR1 SEHNR, CDR2 FQNEAQ (reference sequence). This CDR3 contains 17 residues.

This clonotype came up many times. V gene TRBV7-3 combines with J gene TRBJ2-3; 7 nucleotides match TRBD1. The V gene end was trimmed by 1 base and the J gene end by 5 bases; junction bases not matched to a gene: 6. The CDR3 is 15 residues long. CDR1 and CDR2 (germline): SGHTA, FQGTGA. The CDR3 DNA reads TGTGCCAGCAGCTTAAAGACAGGGTTTGGAGATACGCAGTATTTT. Its protein is CASSLKTGFGDTQYF.